Included here is one T cell receptor (beta chain) sequence, with context. Per the germline V gene, CDR1 is SGHDT and CDR2 is YYEEEE. V lost 6 bases to trimming and J lost 7 bases; unmatched junction nucleotides: 5. This CDR3 comprises 13 residues. Regions amplified from RNA transcripts were the TCR beta CDR3 regions. The HTBI primer set was used in a first-round RT-PCR of the TCR CDR3. One entry per CDR3 protein, called by TCRdb with MiXCR from the multiplex PCR reads. Among 450,000 to 700,000 distinct CDR3 sequences listed, around 42% were seen once. The data derive from a study of T cells in Graves' hyperthyroidism and ophthalmopathy.

Sequencing was performed on peripheral blood or thyroid tissue (not recorded which). V usage is TRBV5-6 and J usage is TRBJ2-2; 8 bases match TRBD1. This clonotype was sampled from an adult woman with Graves' disease, either hyperthyroidism or ophthalmopathy (not recorded which). CDR3 region: CASIWTGIGELFF. The CDR3 DNA reads as TGTGCCAGCATCTGGACAGGGATCGGGGAGCTGTTTTTT.